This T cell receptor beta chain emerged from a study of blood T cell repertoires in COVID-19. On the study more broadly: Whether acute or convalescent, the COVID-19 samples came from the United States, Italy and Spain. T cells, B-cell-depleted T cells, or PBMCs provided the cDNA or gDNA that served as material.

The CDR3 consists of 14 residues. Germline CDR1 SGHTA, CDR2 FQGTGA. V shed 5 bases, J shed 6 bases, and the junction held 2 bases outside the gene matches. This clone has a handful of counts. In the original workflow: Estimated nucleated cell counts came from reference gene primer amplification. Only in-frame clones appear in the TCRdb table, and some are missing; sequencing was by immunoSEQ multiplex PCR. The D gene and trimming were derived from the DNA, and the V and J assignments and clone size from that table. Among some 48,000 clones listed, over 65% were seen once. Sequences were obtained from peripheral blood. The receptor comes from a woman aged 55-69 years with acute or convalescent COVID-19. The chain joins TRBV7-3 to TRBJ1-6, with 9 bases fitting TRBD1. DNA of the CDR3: TGTGCCAGCAGCATGACAGGGGGTAATTCACCCCTCCACTTT. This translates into CASSMTGGNSPLHF.